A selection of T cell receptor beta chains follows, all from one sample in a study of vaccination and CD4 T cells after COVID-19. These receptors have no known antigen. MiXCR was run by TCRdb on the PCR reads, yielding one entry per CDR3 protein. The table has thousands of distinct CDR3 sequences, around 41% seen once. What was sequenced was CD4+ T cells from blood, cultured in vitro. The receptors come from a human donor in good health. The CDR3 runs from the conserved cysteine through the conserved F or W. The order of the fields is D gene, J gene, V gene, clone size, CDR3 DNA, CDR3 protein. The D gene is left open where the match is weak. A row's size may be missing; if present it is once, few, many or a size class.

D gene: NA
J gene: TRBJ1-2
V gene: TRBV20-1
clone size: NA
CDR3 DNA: TGCAGTGCTACCCTCCCCCGGCCGGGGTATGGCTACACCTTC
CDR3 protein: CSATLPRPGYGYTF

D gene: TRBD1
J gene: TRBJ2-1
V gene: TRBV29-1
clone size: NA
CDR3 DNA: TGCAGCGTTGGGGGCAGGGGGTCAAATGAGCAGTTCTTC
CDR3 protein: CSVGGRGSNEQFF

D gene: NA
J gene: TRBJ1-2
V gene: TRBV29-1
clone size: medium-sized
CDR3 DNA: TGCAGCGTTGTTCTTTTATATGGCTACACCTTC
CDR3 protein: CSVVLLYGYTF

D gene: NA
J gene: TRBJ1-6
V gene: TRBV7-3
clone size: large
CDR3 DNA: TGTGCCAGCAGCTTTATGAGGGGAACACCCCTCCACTTT
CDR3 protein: CASSFMRGTPLHF

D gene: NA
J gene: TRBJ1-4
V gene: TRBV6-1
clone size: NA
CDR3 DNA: TGTGCCAGCAGTGAAAACCGGCGAAAACTGTTTTTT
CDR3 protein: CASSENRRKLFF

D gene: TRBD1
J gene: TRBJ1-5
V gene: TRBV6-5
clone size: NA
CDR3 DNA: TGTGCCAGCAGTTACGGGACAGGGACACAGCCCCAGCATTTT
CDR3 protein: CASSYGTGTQPQHF

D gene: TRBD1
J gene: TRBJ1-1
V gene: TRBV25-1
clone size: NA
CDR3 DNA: TGTGCCACCGTCGAGGACAGGGCCACTGAAGCTTTCTTT
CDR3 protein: CATVEDRATEAFF

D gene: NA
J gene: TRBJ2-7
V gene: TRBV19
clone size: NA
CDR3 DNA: TGTGCCAGTAGTAGGGCAGGGAACTCCTACGAGCAGTACTTC
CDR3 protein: CASSRAGNSYEQYF

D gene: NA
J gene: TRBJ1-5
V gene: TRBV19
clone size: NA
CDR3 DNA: TGTGCCAGTAGTATAGATCAGGCCAGGGCGGATCAGCCCCAGCATTTT
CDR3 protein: CASSIDQARADQPQHF

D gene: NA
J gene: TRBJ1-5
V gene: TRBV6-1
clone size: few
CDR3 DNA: TGTGCCAGCAGGACACCGGAGGGGCCCCAGCATTTT
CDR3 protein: CASRTPEGPQHF

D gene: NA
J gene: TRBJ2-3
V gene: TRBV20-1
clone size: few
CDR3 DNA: TGCAGTGTCCTCGTAGGCGGGGCAGATACGCAGTATTTT
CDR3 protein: CSVLVGGADTQYF

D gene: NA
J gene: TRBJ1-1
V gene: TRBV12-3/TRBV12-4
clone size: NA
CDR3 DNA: TGTGCCAGCAGCCGAACCGGGTCGACTGAAGCTTTCTTT
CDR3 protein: CASSRTGSTEAFF

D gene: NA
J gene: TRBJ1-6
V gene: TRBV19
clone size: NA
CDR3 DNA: TGTGCCAGTAGTATAGTACAGAGGAATTCACCCCTCCACTTT
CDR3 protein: CASSIVQRNSPLHF

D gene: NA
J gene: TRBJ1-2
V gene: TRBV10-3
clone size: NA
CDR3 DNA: TGTGCCATCAGTGAGGGCGGAAACTATGGCTACACCTTC
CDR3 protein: CAISEGGNYGYTF

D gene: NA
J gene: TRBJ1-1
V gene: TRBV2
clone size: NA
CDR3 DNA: TGTGCCAGCAAAGGGATGTTAAGCACTGAAGCTTTCTTT
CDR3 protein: CASKGMLSTEAFF

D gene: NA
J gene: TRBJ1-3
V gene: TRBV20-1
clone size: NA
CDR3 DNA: TGCAGTGCTAGTCGCAGGGCCCTCTCTGGAAACACCATATATTTT
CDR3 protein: CSASRRALSGNTIYF

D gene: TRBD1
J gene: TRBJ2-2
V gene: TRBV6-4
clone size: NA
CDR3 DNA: TGTGCCAGCAAGAAGACAGGGGATGGGTTTGACGCCGGGGAGCTGTTTTTT
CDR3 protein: CASKKTGDGFDAGELFF

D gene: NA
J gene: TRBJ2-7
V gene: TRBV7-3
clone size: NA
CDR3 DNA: TGTGCCAGCAGCCCAAATGGGGGGCGGGAGCAGTACTTC
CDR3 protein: CASSPNGGREQYF

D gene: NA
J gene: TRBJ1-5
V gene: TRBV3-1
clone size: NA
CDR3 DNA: TGTGCCAGCAGCTTCCGGGGCCAGCCCCAGCATTTT
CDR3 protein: CASSFRGQPQHF

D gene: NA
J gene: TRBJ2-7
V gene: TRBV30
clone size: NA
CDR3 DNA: TGTGCCTGGAGGCTGCCACAAGGGTCCGCCTACGAGCAGTACTTC
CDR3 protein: CAWRLPQGSAYEQYF

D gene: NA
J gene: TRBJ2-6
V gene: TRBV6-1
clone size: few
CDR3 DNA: TGTGCCAGCAGTAGGCGGCGGAGCTCTGGGGCCAACGTCCTGACTTTC
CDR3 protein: CASSRRRSSGANVLTF

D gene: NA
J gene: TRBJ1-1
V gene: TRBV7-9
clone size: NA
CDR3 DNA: TGTGCCAGCAGCTCGAGCCAGATCGAAGTTTTCTTT
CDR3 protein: CASSSSQIEVFF